This TCR beta chain is from a study of T cell repertoires in ileal Crohn's disease. Background on the study: At surgery, roughly 35% of patients smoked, with median disease duration 7.9 years. Each sample's TCRB immunosequencing used five hundred nanograms of biopsy DNA.

The CDR3 has 16 amino acids. Germline CDR1 and CDR2: SEHNR and FQNEAQ (reference sequence). V shed 4 bases and J shed 0 bases, with 13 bases lying between them. TCRdb's table, derived via immunoSEQ multiplex PCR, lists solely in-frame clones and lacks some. The sample has over 7,000 clones; about 78% are singletons. As concerns this clone: Its antigen is as yet unknown.

Time point: proximal margin of the surgical specimen (macroscopically non-inflamed). Adults with ileal or ileocolonic Crohn's disease and an indication for resection were eligible. Regarding the study as a whole: High-frequency clones were more common in sorted CD8 than CD4 cells.

Material for sequencing was ileal tissue. This receptor was obtained from an adult with Crohn's disease. The V call is TRBV7-9, the J call TRBJ1-3, with a possible D match to TRBD1 (6 bases). The CDR3 region has the DNA TGTGCCAGCAGCTGGGGACAACCAGGCTCTGGAAACACCATATATTTT. This translates into CASSWGQPGSGNTIYF. Full variable domain (outside the CDR3, taken from reference TRBV7-9 and TRBJ1-3): DTGVSQNPRHKITKRGQNVTFRCDPISEHNRLYWYRQTLGQGPEFLTYFQNEAQLEKSRLLSDRFSAERPKGSFSTLEIQRTEQGDSAMYLCASSWGQPGSGNTIYFGEGSWLTVV.